A selection of T cell receptor beta chains follows, all from one sample in a study of cytomegalovirus exposure and HLA in healthy donors. TCRdb's table, derived via immunoSEQ multiplex PCR, lists solely in-frame clones and lacks some. This table holds around 100,000 clones, about four fifths found once. The sequencing input was PBMCs. Source of these receptors: a woman between 18 and 29 years old in good health and CMV-seropositive. Both conserved end residues are part of each CDR3. The D gene is left open where the match is weak. Not all rows give a size; the values are once, few, many and, for expanded clones, a class.

TRBJ2-5 TRBV28 . . CASNQQVLETQYF TGTGCCAGCAATCAACAGGTGTTGGAGACCCAGTACTTC
TRBJ1-5 TRBV9 TRBD1 . CASSPGQGASNQPQHF TGTGCCAGCAGCCCAGGACAGGGGGCCAGCAATCAGCCCCAGCATTTT
TRBJ2-7 TRBV19 . . CASSMNQGKYF TGTGCCAGTAGTATGAATCAGGGGAAGTACTTC
TRBJ1-2 TRBV27 . few CASSPFTGNNGYTF TGTGCCAGCAGCCCCTTTACAGGGAATAATGGCTACACCTTC
TRBJ2-1 TRBV6-1 TRBD2 . CASSERLATYNEQFF TGTGCCAGCAGTGAACGACTAGCTACATACAATGAGCAGTTCTTC
TRBJ2-5 TRBV5-4 TRBD2 . CASSGPPGLADLGTQYF TGTGCCAGCAGTGGCCCGCCGGGACTAGCGGATTTGGGAACCCAGTACTTC
TRBJ2-7 TRBV10-3 TRBD1 . CAISDGQGYEQYF TGTGCCATCAGCGACGGACAGGGCTACGAGCAGTACTTC
TRBJ2-7 TRBV5-1 TRBD2 . CASSIAGAYEQYF TGCGCCAGTTCAATAGCGGGAGCCTACGAGCAGTACTTC
TRBJ1-2 TRBV19 TRBD1 . CASSKGTEGYGYTF TGTGCCAGTAGTAAAGGGACAGAGGGCTATGGCTACACCTTC
TRBJ2-5 TRBV5-1 . . CASSFQGPQETQYF TGCGCCAGCAGCTTTCAGGGGCCACAAGAGACCCAGTACTTC
TRBJ2-1 TRBV7-2 . . CASSLMAGGNGEQFF TGTGCCAGCAGCTTAATGGCAGGGGGGAATGGGGAGCAGTTCTTC
TRBJ2-7 TRBV4-1 TRBD2 . CASSQDSSGRAYEQYF TGCGCCAGCAGCCAAGATTCAAGCGGGAGGGCCTACGAGCAGTACTTC
TRBJ1-2 TRBV25-1 . . CASSESKGMDGYTF TGTGCCAGCAGTGAAAGTAAGGGGATGGATGGCTACACCTTC
TRBJ2-3 TRBV28 . . CASSLPVDTQYF TGTGCCAGCAGTTTACCGGTGGATACGCAGTATTTT